Below, one T cell receptor beta chain is given with its context. Its antigen has not been determined. Within one base of it there is no much larger clone, and no base qualities were kept. The sample belongs to a study of CD8 T cells in Susac syndrome (dated by TCRdb to between 2018 and 2021). Describing the broader study: Repertoire sequencing was used to test whether CD8+ T cell activation and differentiation in Susac syndrome was antigen driven. The clonality of the CD8+ T cell repertoire was compared across some eleven healthy donors, around 14 Susac syndrome patients and under 17 multiple sclerosis patients. The paper as a whole reports these results and caveats: The study acknowledged that relatively few individuals were included in the TCR sequencing and HLA analysis.

V and J are truncated by 5 bases and 0 bases respectively, leaving an intervening sequence of 14 bases. The germline V gene (reference sequence) sets CDR1 to DFQATT and CDR2 to SNEGSKA. From the cysteine up to the phenylalanine, the CDR3 has a length of 14 residues. The sequence is cut down to CDR3 DNA, 42 bases in frame from base 1. Peripheral blood CD8+ and CD4+ T cells from healthy donors, Susac syndrome patients and multiple sclerosis patients were profiled using high-throughput TCR beta sequencing. The multiple sclerosis controls were treatment-naive patients whose relapsing-remitting disease, either stable or active, fulfilled the revised McDonald criteria. Bulk CD8+ and CD4+ T cells were purified magnetically by negative isolation, whereas CD8+ TEMRA cells were enriched by FACS. Blood was drawn into EDTA tubes, processed within 24 hours, and PBMCs were isolated by density gradient centrifugation. PBMCs intended for TCR sequencing were cryopreserved in liquid nitrogen and were subsequently thawed in a 37 degrees C water bath. A purity of at least 90% was achieved for sorted or isolated CD4+, CD8+ and CD8+ TEMRA cells.

RNA was extracted using the RNeasy kit, and about 0.45 to 1 ug of the RNA was reverse transcribed with random hexamers. TCR beta CDR3 regions were amplified with the immunoSEQ multiplex PCR assay covering 54 Vbeta and 13 Jbeta segments. Bias from PCR amplification was corrected by using a synthetic template baseline for primer optimization and for computational correction. In the authors' own workflow: Reads were annotated to V, D and J genes per IMGT and analyzed with immunoSEQ Analyzer, keeping only productive sequences. Clonality was calculated as one minus the Shannon entropy normalized by log2 of the number of productive unique sequences. Public and private clones were assessed among the 100 most prevalent clones of each patient and control. A clone was defined as Susac-specific if it was absent from the healthy and MS cohorts, from more than 850 published viral clones and from other ImmuneACCESS disease sequences. The raw public reads went through TCRdb reprocessing: fastp at Q25, MiXCR clone calling, in-frame beta chains kept. Identical CDR3 proteins give one entry, which carries the most common genes and DNA. It is TCRdb's table, rather than the study itself, that gives the V and J calls and clone size. For this sample there are 65,000 to 90,000 distinct CDR3 sequences; about 95% appear just once. The ten most abundant clones make up around 0.4% of the sample.

The sequence derives from a human donor with multiple sclerosis. The chain uses TRBV20-1 and TRBJ2-7, and possibly TRBD2, on 5 matching bases. The source material was CD8+ T cells from PBMCs. The nucleotide sequence reads TGCAGTGCTTTCCGGGATCTGAGCTCCTACGAGCAGTACTTC. Its amino acids are CSAFRDLSSYEQYF.